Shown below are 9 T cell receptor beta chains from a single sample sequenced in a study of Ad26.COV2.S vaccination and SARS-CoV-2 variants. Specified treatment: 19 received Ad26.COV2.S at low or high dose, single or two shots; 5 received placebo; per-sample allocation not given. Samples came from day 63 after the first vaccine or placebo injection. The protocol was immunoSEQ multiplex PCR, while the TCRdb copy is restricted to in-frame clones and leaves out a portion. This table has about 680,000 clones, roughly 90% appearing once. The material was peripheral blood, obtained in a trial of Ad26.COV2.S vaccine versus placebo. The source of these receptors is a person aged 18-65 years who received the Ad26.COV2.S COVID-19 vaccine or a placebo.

The CDR3 nucleotides are TGTGCCAGCAGTTTAACAGGAAGTATGGTCTACGAGCAGTACTTC. As protein: CASSLTGSMVYEQYF. The rearrangement joins TRBV28 to TRBJ2-7; D might be TRBD1 (5 bases). V was cut by 2 bases and J by 3 bases, with 14 bases left in between. CDR1 is MDHEN, CDR2 SYDVKM, per germline. The CDR3 consists of 15 residues. The full variable domain, with the rest looked up from reference TRBV28 and TRBJ2-7, is DVKVTQSSRYLVKRTGEKVFLECVQDMDHENMFWYRQDPGLGLRLIYFSYDVKMKEKGDIPEGYSVSREKKERFSLILESASTNQTSMYLCASSLTGSMVYEQYFGPGTRLTVT.

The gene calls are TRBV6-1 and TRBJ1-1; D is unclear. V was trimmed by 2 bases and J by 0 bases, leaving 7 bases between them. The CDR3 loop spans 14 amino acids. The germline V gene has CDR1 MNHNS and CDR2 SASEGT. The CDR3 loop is CASSEFDVNTEAFF. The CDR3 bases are TGTGCCAGCAGTGAATTCGACGTGAACACTGAAGCTTTCTTT.

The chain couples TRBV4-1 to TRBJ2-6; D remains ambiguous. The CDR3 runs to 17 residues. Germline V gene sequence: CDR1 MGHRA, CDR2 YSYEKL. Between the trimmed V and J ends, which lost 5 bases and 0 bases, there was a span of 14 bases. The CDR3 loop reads CASSIGRSLSGANVLTF. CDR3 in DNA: TGCGCCAGCAGCATTGGACGGAGCCTCTCTGGGGCCAACGTCCTGACTTTC.

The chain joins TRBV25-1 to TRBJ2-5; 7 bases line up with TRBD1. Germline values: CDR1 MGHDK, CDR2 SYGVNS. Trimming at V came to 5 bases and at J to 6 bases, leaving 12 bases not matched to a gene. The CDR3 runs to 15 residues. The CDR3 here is CASSHPGQRDKTQYF. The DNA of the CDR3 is TGTGCCAGCAGTCACCCGGGACAGAGGGACAAGACCCAGTACTTC. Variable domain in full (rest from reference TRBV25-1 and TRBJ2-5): EADIYQTPRYLVIGTGKKITLECSQTMGHDKMYWYQQDPGMELHLIHYSYGVNSTEKGDLSSESTVSRIRTEHFPLTLESARPSHTSQYLCASSHPGQRDKTQYFGPGTRLLVL.

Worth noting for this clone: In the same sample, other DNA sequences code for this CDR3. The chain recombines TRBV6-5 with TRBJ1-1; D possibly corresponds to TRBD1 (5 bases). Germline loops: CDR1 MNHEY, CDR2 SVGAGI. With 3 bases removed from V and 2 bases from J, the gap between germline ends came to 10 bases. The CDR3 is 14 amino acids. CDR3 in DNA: TGTGCCAGCAGTTATGGGGGGGTCAACACTGAAGCTTTCTTT. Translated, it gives CASSYGGVNTEAFF.

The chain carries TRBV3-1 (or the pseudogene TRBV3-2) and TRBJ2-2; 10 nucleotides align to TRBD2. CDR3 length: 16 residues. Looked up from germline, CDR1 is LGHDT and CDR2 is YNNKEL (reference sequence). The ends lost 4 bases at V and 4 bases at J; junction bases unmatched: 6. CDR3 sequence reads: CASSPMLAGVTGELFF. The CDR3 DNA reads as TGTGCCAGCAGCCCCATGCTAGCGGGAGTCACCGGGGAGCTGTTTTTT.

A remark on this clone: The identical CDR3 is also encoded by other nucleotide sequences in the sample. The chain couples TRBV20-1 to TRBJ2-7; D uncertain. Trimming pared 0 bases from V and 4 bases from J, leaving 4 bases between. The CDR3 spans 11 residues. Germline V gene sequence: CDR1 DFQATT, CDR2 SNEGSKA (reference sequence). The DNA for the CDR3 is TGCAGTGCTAGAGAGGGGTACGAGCAGTACTTC. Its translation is CSAREGYEQYF.

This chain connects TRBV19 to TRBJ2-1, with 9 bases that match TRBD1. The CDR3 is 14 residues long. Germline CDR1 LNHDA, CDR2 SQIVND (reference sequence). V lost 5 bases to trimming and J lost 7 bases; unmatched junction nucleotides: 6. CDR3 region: CASSPGQGSNEQFF. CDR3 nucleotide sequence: TGTGCCAGTAGTCCCGGACAGGGGTCGAATGAGCAGTTCTTC.

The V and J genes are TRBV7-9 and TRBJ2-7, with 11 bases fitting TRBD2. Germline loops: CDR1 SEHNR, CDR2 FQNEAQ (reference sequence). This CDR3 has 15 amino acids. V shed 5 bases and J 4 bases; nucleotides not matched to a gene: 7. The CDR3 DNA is TGTGCCAGCAGCCAGGGACTAGCGGTTAGTTACGAGCAGTACTTC. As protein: CASSQGLAVSYEQYF.